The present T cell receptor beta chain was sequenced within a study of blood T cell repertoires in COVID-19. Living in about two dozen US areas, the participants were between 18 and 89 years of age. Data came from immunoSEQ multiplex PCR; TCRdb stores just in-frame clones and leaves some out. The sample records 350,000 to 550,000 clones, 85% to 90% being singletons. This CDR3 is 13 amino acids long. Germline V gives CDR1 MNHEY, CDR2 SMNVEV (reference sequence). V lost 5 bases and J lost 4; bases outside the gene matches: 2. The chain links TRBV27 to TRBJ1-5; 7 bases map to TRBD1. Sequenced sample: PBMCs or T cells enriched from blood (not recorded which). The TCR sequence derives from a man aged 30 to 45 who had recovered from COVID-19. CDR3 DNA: TGTGCCAGCAGTATACAGGGGAATCAGCCCCAGCATTTT. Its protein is CASSIQGNQPQHF.